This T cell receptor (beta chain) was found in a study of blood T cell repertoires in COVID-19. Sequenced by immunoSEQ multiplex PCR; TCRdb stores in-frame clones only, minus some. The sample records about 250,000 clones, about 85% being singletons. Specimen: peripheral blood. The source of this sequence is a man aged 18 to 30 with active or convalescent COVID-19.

The CDR3 loop reads CASSLGGSYGYTF. CDR3 DNA sequence: TGTGCCAGCAGCTTAGGGGGCTCCTATGGCTACACCTTC. This chain connects TRBV7-3 to TRBJ1-2, with D perhaps matching TRBD1 (6 bases). V was shortened by 2 bases and J by 4 bases, with 8 bases between the two germline ends. Germline V gene lookup returns CDR1 SGHTA and CDR2 FQGTGA. The CDR3 is made up of 13 amino acids.